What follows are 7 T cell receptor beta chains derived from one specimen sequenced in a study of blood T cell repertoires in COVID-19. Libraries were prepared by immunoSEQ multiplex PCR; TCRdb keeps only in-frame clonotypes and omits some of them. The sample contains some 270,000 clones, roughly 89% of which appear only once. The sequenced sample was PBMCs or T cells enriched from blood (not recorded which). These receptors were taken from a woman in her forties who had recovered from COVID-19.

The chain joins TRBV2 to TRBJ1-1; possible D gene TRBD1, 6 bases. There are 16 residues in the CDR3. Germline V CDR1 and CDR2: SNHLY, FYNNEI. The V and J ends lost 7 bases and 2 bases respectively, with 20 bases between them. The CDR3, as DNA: TGTGCCAGCATCCCTCAGGGGATTAAAGGAAACACTGAAGCTTTCTTT. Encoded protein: CASIPQGIKGNTEAFF.

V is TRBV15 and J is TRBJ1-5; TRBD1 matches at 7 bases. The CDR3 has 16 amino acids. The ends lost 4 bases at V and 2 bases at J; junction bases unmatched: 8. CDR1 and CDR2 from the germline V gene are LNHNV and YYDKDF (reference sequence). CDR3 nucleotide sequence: TGTGCCACCAGCACTAAGGACAGGTTGGGCAATCAGCCCCAGCATTTT. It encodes CATSTKDRLGNQPQHF. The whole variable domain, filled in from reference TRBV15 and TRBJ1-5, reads DAMVIQNPRYQVTQFGKPVTLSCSQTLNHNVMYWYQQKSSQAPKLLFHYYDKDFNNEADTPDNFQSRRPNTSFCFLDIRSPGLGDTAMYLCATSTKDRLGNQPQHFGDGTRLSIL.

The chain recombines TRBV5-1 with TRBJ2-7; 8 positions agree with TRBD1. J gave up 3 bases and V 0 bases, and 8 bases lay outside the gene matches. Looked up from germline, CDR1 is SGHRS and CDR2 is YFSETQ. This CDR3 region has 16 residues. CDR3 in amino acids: CASSLEMAGTGYEQYF. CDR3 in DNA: TGCGCCAGCAGCTTGGAGATGGCCGGGACAGGCTACGAGCAGTACTTC.

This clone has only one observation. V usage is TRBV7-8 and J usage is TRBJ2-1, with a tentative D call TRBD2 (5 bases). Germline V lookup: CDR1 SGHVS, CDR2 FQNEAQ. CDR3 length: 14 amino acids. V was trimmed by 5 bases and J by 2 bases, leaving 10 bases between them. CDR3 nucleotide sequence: TGTGCCAGCAGCGCCTCGGGGACCTACAATGAGCAGTTCTTC. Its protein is CASSASGTYNEQFF.

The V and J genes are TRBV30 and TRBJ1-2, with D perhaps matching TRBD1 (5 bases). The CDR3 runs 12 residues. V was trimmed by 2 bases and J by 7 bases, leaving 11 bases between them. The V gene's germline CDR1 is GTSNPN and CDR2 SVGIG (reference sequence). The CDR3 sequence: CAWSQSGFGYTF. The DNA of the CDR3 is TGTGCCTGGAGTCAATCAGGGTTTGGCTACACCTTC.

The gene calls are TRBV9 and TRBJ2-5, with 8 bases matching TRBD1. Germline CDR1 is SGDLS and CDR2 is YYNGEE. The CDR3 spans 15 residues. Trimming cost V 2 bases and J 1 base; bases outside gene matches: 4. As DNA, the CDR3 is TGTGCCAGCAGCGTTGGACAGGGTGTCCAAGAGACCCAGTACTTC. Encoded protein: CASSVGQGVQETQYF.

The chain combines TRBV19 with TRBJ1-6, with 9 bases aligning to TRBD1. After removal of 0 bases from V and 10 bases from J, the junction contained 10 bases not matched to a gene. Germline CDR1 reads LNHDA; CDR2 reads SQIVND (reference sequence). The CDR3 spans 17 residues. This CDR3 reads CASSIERPGQGASPLHF. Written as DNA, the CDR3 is TGTGCCAGTAGTATAGAGCGACCGGGACAGGGTGCATCACCCCTCCACTTT.